Below are 21 T cell receptor beta chains sequenced from a single sample in a study of blood T cell repertoires in COVID-19. TCRdb's table, derived via immunoSEQ multiplex PCR, lists solely in-frame clones and lacks some. The sample has nearly 25,000 clones; approximately 68% are singletons. Specimen: peripheral blood. These receptor sequences come from a woman older than 75 with acute or convalescent COVID-19.

This sequence joins TRBV15 and TRBJ2-1, with TRBD1 as a possible D gene (6 bases). CDR3 size: 15 residues. V was clipped by 1 base and J by 6 bases, with 13 bases between them. In germline, CDR1 is LNHNV, CDR2 YYDKDF (reference sequence). The CDR3 bases are TGTGCCACCAGCAGAGGCAGGGGTGGGTCCAATGAGCAGTTCTTC. Amino acids: CATSRGRGGSNEQFF.

The rearrangement uses TRBV20-1 and TRBJ2-1; TRBD1 might be the D (5 bases). Germline V gene data show CDR1 as DFQATT and CDR2 as SNEGSKA (reference sequence). V shed 5 bases and J shed 4 bases, with 6 bases lying between them. This CDR3 is built from 11 residues. CDR3 loop: CSAPGYNEQFF. As DNA, the CDR3 is TGCAGTGCTCCAGGGTACAATGAGCAGTTCTTC.

The V and J genes are TRBV7-9 and TRBJ1-2; unclear D gene. Trimming pared 5 bases from V and 8 bases from J, leaving 21 bases between. The V gene's germline CDR1 is SEHNR and CDR2 FQNEAQ (reference sequence). This CDR3 is 15 amino acids long. The CDR3 sequence is CASSPQFSSYVGYTF. CDR3 coding DNA: TGTGCCAGCAGCCCACAGTTTAGTTCCTATGTGGGCTACACCTTC.

As DNA, the CDR3 is TGTGCCAGCTCACCCACCCCCTACCTTGAAGCTTTCTTT. Encoded protein: CASSPTPYLEAFF. V and J are TRBV18 and TRBJ1-1; D is uncertain. The CDR3 runs 13 residues. Trimming pared 3 bases from V and 7 bases from J, leaving 12 bases between. Germline-derived CDR1 and CDR2 are KGHSH and LQKENI.

The CDR3 protein is CSVQPGQGGYEQYF. DNA for the CDR3: TGCAGCGTACAGCCGGGACAGGGAGGGTACGAGCAGTACTTC. The chain links TRBV29-1 to TRBJ2-7; 9 nucleotides line up with TRBD1. Germline CDR1 is SQVTM and CDR2 is ANQGSEA. The CDR3 covers 14 residues. V lost 6 bases and J lost 4; bases outside the gene matches: 10.

The chain uses TRBV9 and TRBJ2-3; 7 positions agree with TRBD2. The V gene's germline CDR1 is SGDLS and CDR2 YYNGEE. The CDR3 is made up of 16 amino acids. Germline trimming cut 0 bases from V and 2 bases from J; bases unmatched to any gene: 6. CDR3 in amino acids: CASSVGVAGLTDTQYF. CDR3 sequence (DNA): TGTGCCAGCAGCGTAGGGGTAGCGGGCCTCACAGATACGCAGTATTTT.

The rearrangement links TRBV5-3 to TRBJ1-3; 11 bases agree with TRBD1. TRBV5-3 is an ORF for which the function is uncertain. The CDR3 loop spans 16 amino acids. Losses at the gene ends were 4 bases for V and 4 bases for J; bases not matched to a gene: 7. CDR3 loop: CARSPGQGVFGNTIYF. CDR3 coding DNA: TGTGCCAGAAGCCCGGGACAGGGGGTGTTCGGAAACACCATATATTTT.

The chain links TRBV28 to TRBJ2-5; D remains unclear. The V gene lost 2 bases and the J gene lost 0 bases, with 4 bases spanning the gap. Germline V gene lookup returns CDR1 MDHEN and CDR2 SYDVKM. There are 13 residues in the CDR3. The CDR3 DNA reads TGTGCCAGCAGTTTAGCGTACCAAGAGACCCAGTACTTC. Translation gives CASSLAYQETQYF.

This rearrangement joins TRBV4-3 to TRBJ1-6; 7 positions match TRBD1. V was pared by 1 base and J by 0 bases, with 6 bases of the junction left unmatched. This CDR3 contains 18 residues. Germline V lookup: CDR1 LGHNA, CDR2 YSLEER. CDR3 coding DNA: TGCGCCAGCAGCCAAGGAGGCGGGGACAGCTCCTATAATTCACCCCTCCACTTT. Its translation: CASSQGGGDSSYNSPLHF.

This clone has a single count. This chain connects TRBV28 to TRBJ2-5, with D maybe TRBD2 (5 bases). Trimming took 6 bases from V and 5 from J, leaving 13 bases between them. Germline CDR1 and CDR2: MDHEN and SYDVKM. The CDR3 consists of 13 residues. CDR3 nucleotides: TGTGCCAGCAGGAGGAGTGCGGGTGAGACCCAGTACTTC. Amino acid sequence: CASRRSAGETQYF.

The rearrangement uses TRBV5-6 and TRBJ2-5; TRBD2 agrees at 13 bases. V lost 2 bases, J lost 4 bases, and 5 bases stayed unmatched. This CDR3 has 16 residues. Germline CDR1 is SGHDT and CDR2 is YYEEEE. In nucleotides, the CDR3 is TGTGCCAGCAGCTTATCGGGACTAGCGGGGAGAGAGACCCAGTACTTC. It codes for CASSLSGLAGRETQYF.

CDR3 DNA sequence: TGCGCCAGCAGCTTGGATGGGACAGGGGGCGACGAGCAGTACTTC. Amino acids: CASSLDGTGGDEQYF. The chain uses TRBV5-1 and TRBJ2-7; 12 bases align to TRBD1. Germline trimming cut 0 bases from V and 5 bases from J; bases unmatched to any gene: 3. The CDR3 extends over 15 amino acids. The germline CDR1 and CDR2 sequences are SGHRS and YFSETQ. Complete variable domain (other parts from reference TRBV5-1 and TRBJ2-7): KAGVTQTPRYLIKTRGQQVTLSCSPISGHRSVSWYQQTPGQGLQFLFEYFSETQRNKGNFPGRFSGRQFSNSRSEMNVSTLELGDSALYLCASSLDGTGGDEQYFGPGTRLTVT.

This clone has just one count. The gene calls are TRBV11-2 and TRBJ2-2; a weak D match, TRBD2 (5 bases). Trimming took 5 bases from V and 3 from J, leaving 13 bases between them. CDR1 and CDR2 (germline): SGHAT, FQNNGV. This CDR3 has 15 amino acids. CDR3 residues: CASSKGLGYTGELFF. The CDR3 nucleotides are TGTGCCAGCAGCAAAGGACTGGGCTACACCGGGGAGCTGTTTTTT.

The chain couples TRBV7-2 to TRBJ1-2; the D is unclear. The germline CDR1 and CDR2 sequences are SGHTA and FQGNSA. V gave up 3 bases and J gave up 6 bases, with 11 bases separating them. The CDR3 length is 13 residues. CDR3 protein: CASSFRSSHGYTF. The CDR3 DNA follows: TGTGCCAGCAGCTTCCGGTCATCGCATGGCTACACCTTC.

V usage is TRBV5-1 and J usage is TRBJ1-1; D unresolved. Trimming took off 4 bases at V and 6 bases at J, with 16 bases between the two ends. CDR3 length: 14 amino acids. Germline loops: CDR1 SGHRS, CDR2 YFSETQ. CDR3 bases: TGCGCCAGCAGCCCTTCCTCCGGGAGCCCTGAAGCTTTCTTT. Residues: CASSPSSGSPEAFF.

The chain is built from TRBV6-6 and TRBJ2-5; TRBD1 might be the D (6 bases). Germline CDR1 is MNHNY and CDR2 is SVGAGI (reference sequence). V lost 0 bases and J lost 4, with 15 bases in between. This CDR3 is built from 16 residues. For the CDR3, the DNA is TGTGCCAGCAGTTACTCCCAGGGGATATCCCGAGAGACCCAGTACTTC. This encodes CASSYSQGISRETQYF.

This clone has only a few counts. V gene TRBV29-1 combines with J gene TRBJ1-2; no clear D gene. The CDR3 contains 11 residues. The V and J ends lost 6 bases and 8 bases respectively, with 13 bases between them. Germline CDR1 SQVTM, CDR2 ANQGSEA. CDR3 DNA sequence: TGCAGCGTCTACGGCGGGAGCGGCTACACCTTC. Protein: CSVYGGSGYTF.

This clone appeared a few times. The chain uses TRBV7-6 and TRBJ2-3; maybe TRBD2 (5 bases). The CDR3 extends over 14 amino acids. Germline CDR1 and CDR2: SGHVS and FNYEAQ. Trimming removed 0 bases from V and 5 bases from J, with 9 bases in between. The CDR3 sequence is CASSLASGVDTQYF. In nucleotides, the CDR3 is TGTGCCAGCAGCTTAGCCAGCGGCGTAGATACGCAGTATTTT.

This clone has a handful of counts. The chain joins TRBV29-1 to TRBJ2-1; 10 nucleotides match TRBD1. This CDR3 is 17 amino acids long. V was clipped by 1 base and J by 0 bases; unmatched bases: 6. Germline V gives CDR1 SQVTM, CDR2 ANQGSEA. CDR3 in DNA: TGCAGCGTTGAAGCCGGGACAGGGGTCCTCTCCTACAATGAGCAGTTCTTC. This encodes CSVEAGTGVLSYNEQFF.

The rearrangement links TRBV6-5 to TRBJ2-1; 7 positions match TRBD2. Germline CDR1 reads MNHEY; CDR2 reads SVGAGI. Unmatched junction bases numbered 6, after V lost 3 bases and J lost 7 bases. The CDR3 is 14 amino acids. The CDR3 DNA reads TGTGCCAGCAGTTATGGGGGGGAGTTGAATGAGCAGTTCTTC. This sequence encodes CASSYGGELNEQFF.

V gene TRBV11-3 combines with J gene TRBJ2-5; D might be TRBD2 (7 bases). V was clipped by 0 bases and J by 9 bases, with 11 bases between them. The CDR3 length is 13 residues. Germline-derived CDR1 and CDR2 are SGHNT and YENEEA. The CDR3 loop reads CASSLEGGDAQYF. The CDR3 DNA reads TGTGCCAGCAGCTTAGAAGGGGGGGACGCCCAGTACTTC.